A single sample is the source of the 10 T cell receptor beta chains below, sequenced in a study of T-cell reconstitution after alpha-beta-depleted transplantation in children (dated by TCRdb to the mid-2010s). Library preparation used PCR. TCRdb records Illumina HiSeq 2500 as the sequencer. TCR library preparation used molecular barcoding, with unique molecular identifiers applied to normalize quantification of the TCRbeta repertoire. Using fastp trimming at Q25 and MiXCR clonotype assembly, TCRdb reanalyzed the public sequencing data and kept in-frame beta chains. A single entry per CDR3 protein holds the most common genes and DNA from its merged rows. In this sample the table shows around 490,000 distinct CDR3 sequences, 10% to 12% of which occur a single time. The ten largest account for roughly 15% of the sample. In the paper's terms, the treatment or condition label means: allogeneic hematopoietic cell transplantation with graft depleted of TCRalphabeta T cells and CD19 B cells.

The sample in question was PBMCs, mostly from graft donor cells, obtained 180 days after TCRalphabeta/CD19-depleted stem cell transplant. These receptors all come from a female patient under 10 years old who had a stem cell transplant for aplastic anemia, so the T cells may come from the graft donor.

The J gene is TRBJ2-5, the V gene TRBV11-3; 8 nucleotides line up with TRBD2. V was pared by 5 bases and J by 4 bases, with 12 bases of the junction left unmatched. This CDR3 comprises 16 residues. Germline V CDR1 and CDR2: SGHNT, YENEEA. The CDR3 is CASSPPWSGGGETQYF. The CDR3 nucleotides are TGTGCCAGCAGCCCCCCCTGGTCGGGAGGGGGAGAGACCCAGTACTTC.

The chain carries TRBV7-6 and TRBJ2-1; 12 bases fit TRBD2. V dropped 5 bases and J dropped 0; count of bases not matched to a gene: 5. This CDR3 is 17 amino acids long. Germline-derived CDR1 and CDR2 are SGHVS and FNYEAQ. CDR3 in DNA: TGTGCCAGCAGCATCTCTAGCGGGGGGGCCTCCTACAATGAGCAGTTCTTC. Translated, it gives CASSISSGGASYNEQFF.

This clonotype was seen ten or more times. This chain uses TRBV5-1 with TRBJ2-2, with 15 positions matching TRBD2. Looked up from germline, CDR1 is SGHRS and CDR2 is YFSETQ. The CDR3 consists of 17 residues. J was trimmed by 2 bases and V by 3 bases; bases with no gene match: 2. CDR3 protein: CASSSGLAGGNTGELFF. The DNA of the CDR3 is TGCGCCAGCAGCTCGGGACTAGCGGGAGGCAACACCGGGGAGCTGTTTTTT.

The V call is TRBV7-2, the J call TRBJ2-5, with TRBD2 matching 7 bases. The V gene's germline CDR1 is SGHTA and CDR2 FQGNSA. The CDR3 has 14 residues. V was pared by 4 bases and J by 5 bases, with 7 bases of the junction left unmatched. The CDR3 here is CASSSQRGEETQYF. CDR3 bases: TGTGCCAGCAGCTCTCAGCGGGGAGAGGAGACCCAGTACTTC.

This clonotype was seen only a few times. The chain joins TRBV12-3 or TRBV12-4 to TRBJ2-3; TRBD2 agrees at 8 bases. CDR3 length equals 19 residues. The V segment lost 6 bases and the J segment 4 bases; nucleotides outside the gene matches: 21. The CDR3 spells CASSRRSGTSSEGADTQYF. The CDR3 bases are TGTGCCAGCAGCCGCCGTTCCGGGACTAGTTCCGAAGGCGCAGATACGCAGTATTTT.

The rearrangement uses TRBV20-1 and TRBJ2-1; D may correspond to TRBD1 or TRBD2 (7 bases each). V lost 6 bases and J lost 9, with 18 bases in between. Germline CDR1 is DFQATT and CDR2 is SNEGSKA (reference sequence). This CDR3 is 13 amino acids long. CDR3 amino acids: CSAPQGGLLEQFF. Here the CDR3 DNA reads TGCAGTGCCCCCCAGGGGGGGCTCCTTGAGCAGTTCTTC.

This clonotype was counted only a few times. CDR3 amino acids: CASSPGLARSDTQYF. In DNA form, the CDR3 reads TGTGCCAGCAGTCCAGGACTAGCTCGGTCAGATACGCAGTATTTT. J is TRBJ2-3 and V is TRBV27; TRBD2 matches 8 bases. J lost 4 bases, V lost 5 bases, and 8 bases had no gene match. The CDR3 runs to 15 residues. Germline V gene sequence: CDR1 MNHEY, CDR2 SMNVEV (reference sequence).

This clonotype has ten or more counts. The chain links TRBV12-3 or TRBV12-4 to TRBJ1-1; the D is unclear. CDR3 length equals 14 residues. V lost 3 bases, J lost 0 bases, and 8 bases lay in between. CDR3 sequence: CASSLDGMNTEAFF. The CDR3, as DNA: TGTGCCAGCAGTTTGGACGGAATGAACACTGAAGCTTTCTTT.

This clonotype showed up many times. V and J are TRBV29-1 and TRBJ2-5; D perhaps matches TRBD1 (5 bases). Trimming left V 4 bases short and J 5 bases short, with 11 bases between. This CDR3 region has 12 residues. CDR1 and CDR2 (germline): SQVTM, ANQGSEA. The CDR3 DNA is TGCAGCGTTGCCCAGGGTATGGAGACCCAGTACTTC. This encodes CSVAQGMETQYF.

This clonotype turned up a few times. This chain links TRBV10-3 with TRBJ1-2; 7 nucleotides match TRBD1. CDR1 ENHRY and CDR2 SYGVKD come from the germline V gene. The ends lost 5 bases at V and 1 base at J; junction bases unmatched: 7. The CDR3 is made up of 15 amino acids. The CDR3 DNA reads TGTGCCATCAGTATCTCCCAGGGGGGTAACTATGGCTACACCTTC. Its protein is CAISISQGGNYGYTF.